These T cell receptor beta chains were read from a single sample in a study of blood T cell repertoires in COVID-19. Sequencing used immunoSEQ multiplex PCR; TCRdb keeps in-frame clones, though not all of them. The table shows under 350,000 clones, with about 82% occurring only once. Source material: peripheral blood. These receptors came from a human donor in a cohort sampled during active COVID-19. Both conserved end residues are part of each CDR3. A D gene is named only where the DNA matches it firmly. The size entry is marked missing in some rows and otherwise reads once, few, many or a size class.

J gene,D gene,V gene,clone size,CDR3 DNA,CDR3 protein
TRBJ2-1,-,TRBV7-2,-,TGTGCCAGCAGCCCCCGGGGTGCACACAATGAGCAGTTCTTC,CASSPRGAHNEQFF
TRBJ1-1,-,TRBV2,-,TGTGCCAGCAGTGTTCAGGGTTCCATGAACACTGAAGCTTTCTTT,CASSVQGSMNTEAFF
TRBJ1-3,TRBD1,TRBV6-2/TRBV6-3,few,TGTGCCAGCAGCAGGGGGAACTCTGGAAACACCATATATTTT,CASSRGNSGNTIYF
TRBJ2-1,-,TRBV5-1,-,TGCGCCAGCAGCTTTACAGTGGATTGGGCCAATGAGCAGTTCTTC,CASSFTVDWANEQFF
TRBJ2-5,-,TRBV10-3,-,TGTGCCATCAGTGACCCCCCGCGGGAGACCCAGTACTTC,CAISDPPRETQYF
TRBJ2-3,TRBD1,TRBV24-1,-,TGTGCCACCAGTGATGAGGACCTTTCAGGGGGTTACACAGATACGCAGTATTTT,CATSDEDLSGGYTDTQYF
TRBJ1-1,-,TRBV6-5,-,TGTGCCAGCAGTTACTTGATCAGGGTAGACACTGAAGCTTTCTTT,CASSYLIRVDTEAFF
TRBJ2-3,TRBD2,TRBV2,once,TGTGCCAGCAGTAGAAAAGCGGGGGGTAGCACAGATACGCAGTATTTT,CASSRKAGGSTDTQYF
TRBJ1-5,-,TRBV4-2,-,TGTGCCAGCAGCCAAGTCACCCCCGGGCAGCCCCAGCATTTT,CASSQVTPGQPQHF
TRBJ1-1,-,TRBV7-2,-,TGTGCCAGCAGCTTAACCAGGGCTGAAGCTTTCTTT,CASSLTRAEAFF
TRBJ1-5,TRBD1,TRBV12-5,-,TGTGCTAGTGCTTTGGTGGACAGGAGCAATCAGCCCCAGCATTTT,CASALVDRSNQPQHF
TRBJ1-2,TRBD1,TRBV5-1,once,TGCGCCAGCAGTCAGGACAGGGTTGGCTACACCTTC,CASSQDRVGYTF
TRBJ1-5,TRBD1,TRBV6-5,-,TGTGCCAGCAACGCAGGGGGTTTTCAGCCCCAGCATTTT,CASNAGGFQPQHF
TRBJ2-3,TRBD2,TRBV3-1/TRBV3-2,many,TGTGCCAGCAGCCCTACTAGCGGTAGCACAGATACGCAGTATTTT,CASSPTSGSTDTQYF
TRBJ1-4,-,TRBV6-5,once,TGTGCCAGCAGTATTTCACAGGGTAATGAAAAACTGTTTTTT,CASSISQGNEKLFF
TRBJ2-1,-,TRBV7-6,-,TGTGCCAGCAGCTTAGCTGGGGGGAACACATACAATGAGCAGTTCTTC,CASSLAGGNTYNEQFF
TRBJ2-7,TRBD2,TRBV4-1,few,TGCGCCAGCAGCCAAGATAGAGCGGGGGGTATCTACGAGCAGTACTTC,CASSQDRAGGIYEQYF
TRBJ1-2,-,TRBV7-9,-,TGTGCCAGCAGCCAGGGGTGGGGTCAAGGCTACACCTTC,CASSQGWGQGYTF
TRBJ1-5,-,TRBV2,-,TGTGCCAGCACAGGTCGTGGCAATCAGCCCCAGCATTTT,CASTGRGNQPQHF
TRBJ1-1,-,TRBV5-1,many,TGCGCCAGCAGCTTGGATGGCATGAACACTGAAGCTTTCTTT,CASSLDGMNTEAFF
TRBJ1-2,TRBD1,TRBV7-9,-,TGTGCCAGCACCGGACAGGGGGAAAGTAACTATGGCTACACCTTC,CASTGQGESNYGYTF
TRBJ2-2,-,TRBV7-9,-,TGTGCCAGCAGCCCCACACCCGCGAACACCGGGGAGCTGTTTTTT,CASSPTPANTGELFF
TRBJ2-1,TRBD2,TRBV7-3,-,TGTGCCAGCGCCCCTTACCGGACTAGCGGGTACAATGAGCAGTTCTTC,CASAPYRTSGYNEQFF